These T cell receptor beta chains were read from a single sample in a study of Ad26.COV2.S vaccination and SARS-CoV-2 variants. Profiling relied on immunoSEQ multiplex PCR, and the TCRdb table lists in-frame clones only, not all of them. Of around 450,000 clones detected, 90% appear once; the ten largest clones hold 12%. Sample: peripheral blood, taken in a trial of Ad26.COV2.S vaccine versus placebo. The receptors were sampled from a person between 18 and 59 years old who received the Ad26.COV2.S COVID-19 vaccine or a placebo. The CDR3 runs from the conserved cysteine through the conserved F or W. D genes are given only for firm matches. Clone size is stated in some rows and not others, as once, few, many or a class when expanded.

clone_size: -; d_call: TRBD2; v_call: TRBV7-2; j_call: TRBJ2-1; cdr3_aa: CASSLVGTSGYNEQFF; cdr3_nt: TGTGCCAGCAGCTTAGTTGGGACTAGCGGTTACAATGAGCAGTTCTTC
clone_size: once; d_call: -; v_call: TRBV10-3; j_call: TRBJ1-1; cdr3_aa: CAISPTPTEAFF; cdr3_nt: TGTGCCATCAGTCCGACTCCCACTGAAGCTTTCTTT
clone_size: once; d_call: -; v_call: TRBV6-1; j_call: TRBJ2-1; cdr3_aa: CASSERRLEFEQFF; cdr3_nt: TGTGCCAGCAGTGAACGTCGTTTGGAGTTTGAGCAGTTCTTC
clone_size: -; d_call: -; v_call: TRBV5-1; j_call: TRBJ2-7; cdr3_aa: CASSLEGGITEQYF; cdr3_nt: TGCGCCAGCAGCTTAGAAGGGGGTATAACCGAGCAGTACTTC
clone_size: -; d_call: -; v_call: TRBV5-8; j_call: TRBJ2-7; cdr3_aa: CASSSLIYYEQYF; cdr3_nt: TGTGCCAGCAGCTCTCTAATTTACTACGAGCAGTACTTC
clone_size: -; d_call: -; v_call: TRBV28; j_call: TRBJ1-3; cdr3_aa: CASRTGGSGNTIYF; cdr3_nt: TGTGCCAGCCGAACTGGGGGCAGTGGAAACACCATATATTTT
clone_size: -; d_call: -; v_call: TRBV11-2; j_call: TRBJ2-2; cdr3_aa: CASSLGSGSPGELFF; cdr3_nt: TGTGCCAGCAGCTTAGGTTCGGGGAGTCCCGGGGAGCTGTTTTTT
clone_size: once; d_call: TRBD1; v_call: TRBV10-3; j_call: TRBJ2-3; cdr3_aa: CAISEFGTASTDTQYF; cdr3_nt: TGTGCCATCAGTGAGTTCGGGACAGCTAGCACAGATACGCAGTATTTT
clone_size: -; d_call: TRBD2; v_call: TRBV28; j_call: TRBJ2-3; cdr3_aa: CASSLAGGPTDTQYF; cdr3_nt: TGTGCCAGCAGTCTAGCGGGAGGGCCGACAGATACGCAGTATTTT
clone_size: -; d_call: TRBD2; v_call: TRBV5-1; j_call: TRBJ2-5; cdr3_aa: CASTTWGGTETQYF; cdr3_nt: TGCGCCAGCACCACCTGGGGGGGGACAGAGACCCAGTACTTC
clone_size: -; d_call: -; v_call: TRBV6-2/TRBV6-3; j_call: TRBJ1-2; cdr3_aa: CASSTGHSNYGYTF; cdr3_nt: TGTGCCAGCAGTACGGGACACTCAAACTATGGCTACACCTTC
clone_size: -; d_call: -; v_call: TRBV4-3; j_call: TRBJ2-1; cdr3_aa: CASSQDNPGNNEQFF; cdr3_nt: TGCGCCAGCAGCCAAGATAACCCAGGGAACAATGAGCAGTTCTTC
clone_size: -; d_call: TRBD2; v_call: TRBV27; j_call: TRBJ2-6; cdr3_aa: CASNPYSGRRSGANVLTF; cdr3_nt: TGTGCCAGCAATCCATATAGCGGGAGAAGATCTGGGGCCAACGTCCTGACTTTC
clone_size: -; d_call: TRBD1; v_call: TRBV9; j_call: TRBJ2-5; cdr3_aa: CASSEQGASETQYF; cdr3_nt: TGTGCCAGCAGCGAACAGGGGGCTTCGGAGACCCAGTACTTC
clone_size: once; d_call: TRBD2; v_call: TRBV28; j_call: TRBJ2-7; cdr3_aa: CASKPGLASQQYF; cdr3_nt: TGTGCCAGCAAACCGGGACTAGCGAGTCAGCAGTACTTC
clone_size: -; d_call: -; v_call: TRBV24-1; j_call: TRBJ2-6; cdr3_aa: CATGAGANVLTF; cdr3_nt: TGTGCCACTGGTGCTGGGGCCAACGTCCTGACTTTC
clone_size: -; d_call: TRBD1; v_call: TRBV19; j_call: TRBJ1-6; cdr3_aa: CASSDRGRGYNSPLHF; cdr3_nt: TGTGCCAGTAGCGACAGGGGGCGCGGGTATAATTCACCCCTCCACTTT
clone_size: -; d_call: TRBD2; v_call: TRBV7-2; j_call: TRBJ2-7; cdr3_aa: CASSPAGGSSYEQYF; cdr3_nt: TGTGCCAGCAGCCCAGCGGGAGGCTCCTCCTACGAGCAGTACTTC
clone_size: -; d_call: -; v_call: TRBV19; j_call: TRBJ2-2; cdr3_aa: CASSITPGELFF; cdr3_nt: TGTGCCAGTAGTATAACTCCCGGGGAGCTGTTTTTT
clone_size: -; d_call: TRBD1; v_call: TRBV6-5; j_call: TRBJ1-3; cdr3_aa: CASSAQGISGNTIYF; cdr3_nt: TGTGCCAGCAGCGCACAGGGGATTTCTGGAAACACCATATATTTT
clone_size: -; d_call: TRBD1; v_call: TRBV9; j_call: TRBJ2-3; cdr3_aa: CASSVVSNRGDTQYF; cdr3_nt: TGTGCCAGCAGCGTAGTATCCAACAGGGGAGATACGCAGTATTTT
clone_size: -; d_call: TRBD1; v_call: TRBV4-1; j_call: TRBJ2-2; cdr3_aa: CASSRGQGAAGELFF; cdr3_nt: TGCGCCAGCAGCCGAGGACAGGGGGCTGCCGGGGAGCTGTTTTTT
clone_size: -; d_call: TRBD1; v_call: TRBV9; j_call: TRBJ1-2; cdr3_aa: CASSKRDRYYGYTF; cdr3_nt: TGTGCCAGCAGCAAACGGGACAGGTACTATGGCTACACCTTC
clone_size: once; d_call: TRBD1; v_call: TRBV18; j_call: TRBJ1-1; cdr3_aa: CASSNDRGNTEAFF; cdr3_nt: TGTGCCAGCTCAAACGACAGGGGGAACACTGAAGCTTTCTTT
clone_size: -; d_call: -; v_call: TRBV29-1; j_call: TRBJ1-5; cdr3_aa: CSVEGQGGQPQHF; cdr3_nt: TGCAGCGTTGAAGGGCAGGGTGGTCAGCCCCAGCATTTT
clone_size: -; d_call: -; v_call: TRBV11-2; j_call: TRBJ2-7; cdr3_aa: CASSLEVGSYEQYF; cdr3_nt: TGTGCCAGCAGCTTAGAGGTAGGCTCCTACGAGCAGTACTTC
clone_size: -; d_call: TRBD1; v_call: TRBV27; j_call: TRBJ2-7; cdr3_aa: CASSPLSGTGSYEQYF; cdr3_nt: TGTGCCAGCAGTCCTTTATCCGGGACAGGCTCCTACGAGCAGTACTTC
clone_size: -; d_call: TRBD2; v_call: TRBV5-1; j_call: TRBJ2-3; cdr3_aa: CASSPTSGRTTDTQYF; cdr3_nt: TGCGCCAGCAGCCCCACTAGCGGGCGGACCACAGATACGCAGTATTTT
clone_size: -; d_call: TRBD2; v_call: TRBV10-3; j_call: TRBJ2-7; cdr3_aa: CAISESRGSSRHEQYF; cdr3_nt: TGTGCCATCAGTGAGTCCCGCGGGAGTTCAAGGCACGAGCAGTACTTC